This T cell receptor beta chain derives from a study of cytomegalovirus exposure and HLA in healthy donors. The PCR was carried out with 60 Vbeta primers and 13 Jbeta primers. Data came from immunoSEQ multiplex PCR; TCRdb stores just in-frame clones and leaves some out. Of tens of thousands of clones detected, around 78% appear once; the ten largest clones hold approximately 0.6%. This CDR3 has 17 residues. The V gene end was trimmed by 7 bases and the J gene end by 1 base; junction bases not matched to a gene: 14. Germline lookup yields CDR1 SGHRS and CDR2 YFSETQ. The sequence came from a man aged 30 to 39 in good health and CMV-seronegative. The specimen was PBMCs. This chain uses TRBV5-1 with TRBJ2-3; 8 bases are a match to TRBD1. CDR3 sequence reads: CASAVPTQGGGTDTQYF. The CDR3 DNA reads TGCGCCAGCGCCGTACCTACACAGGGGGGTGGCACAGATACGCAGTATTTT. The entire variable domain, with the rest obtained from reference TRBV5-1 and TRBJ2-3, is as follows: KAGVTQTPRYLIKTRGQQVTLSCSPISGHRSVSWYQQTPGQGLQFLFEYFSETQRNKGNFPGRFSGRQFSNSRSEMNVSTLELGDSALYLCASAVPTQGGGTDTQYFGPGTRLTVL.